This T cell receptor (beta chain) was found in a study of cytomegalovirus exposure and HLA in healthy donors. Study findings and constraints: Rare sequences made up most TCRs, while some public TCRs were found in many donors.

This CDR3 spans 15 amino acids. The V gene's germline CDR1 is LNHDA and CDR2 SQIVND (reference sequence). V gave up 3 bases and J gave up 0 bases, with 11 bases separating them. Of note for this clone: The antigen is undetermined.

The primer mix had 60 Vbeta and 13 Jbeta primers. Assay used: immunoSEQ multiplex PCR; TCRdb lists only in-frame clones, some missing. The sample holds 140,000 to 150,000 clones, around 79% seen once. This clonotype was sampled from a woman aged 35 to 49 in good health and CMV-seropositive. Sequencing was carried out using PBMCs. This rearrangement joins TRBV19 to TRBJ1-2; the D gene is possibly TRBD1 (6 bases). This chain's CDR3 is CASSMGHHANYGYTF. Written as DNA, the CDR3 is TGTGCCAGTAGTATGGGACACCATGCTAACTATGGCTACACCTTC.